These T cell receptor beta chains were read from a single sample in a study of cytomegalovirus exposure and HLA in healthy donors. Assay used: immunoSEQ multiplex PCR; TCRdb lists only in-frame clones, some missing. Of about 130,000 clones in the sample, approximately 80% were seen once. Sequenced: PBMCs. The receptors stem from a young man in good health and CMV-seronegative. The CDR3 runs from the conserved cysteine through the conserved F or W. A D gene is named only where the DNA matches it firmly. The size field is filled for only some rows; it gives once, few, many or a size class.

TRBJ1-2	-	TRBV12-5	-	CASGLDRVSGYTF	TGTGCTAGTGGTTTGGACAGGGTTAGTGGCTACACCTTC
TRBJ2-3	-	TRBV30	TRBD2	CAWRTSGSDTQYF	TGTGCCTGGCGGACTAGCGGATCAGATACGCAGTATTTT
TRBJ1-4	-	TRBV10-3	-	CAISEPREKLFF	TGTGCCATCAGTGAGCCGCGGGAAAAACTGTTTTTT
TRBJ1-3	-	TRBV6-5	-	CASTLYQGLGNTIYF	TGTGCCAGCACCTTGTACCAGGGATTGGGAAACACCATATATTTT
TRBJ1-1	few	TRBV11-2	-	CASSLGGGTWSAEAFF	TGTGCCAGCAGCTTAGGGGGGGGTACATGGAGCGCTGAAGCTTTCTTT
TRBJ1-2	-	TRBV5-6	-	CASSWTANYGYTF	TGTGCCAGCAGCTGGACAGCAAACTATGGCTACACCTTC
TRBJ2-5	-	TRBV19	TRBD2	CATPRWSGGQETQYF	TGTGCCACCCCGCGTTGGAGCGGGGGCCAAGAGACCCAGTACTTC
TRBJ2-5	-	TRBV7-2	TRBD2	CASSLIAGGLTETQYF	TGTGCCAGCAGCCTAATAGCGGGGGGCCTCACAGAGACCCAGTACTTC
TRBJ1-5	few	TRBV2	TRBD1	CASSVTGELDSNQPQHF	TGTGCCAGCAGCGTGACAGGGGAGTTAGATAGCAATCAGCCCCAGCATTTT
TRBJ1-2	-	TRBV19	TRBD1	CASSTRTGVYDGYTF	TGTGCCAGTAGTACCCGGACAGGGGTGTACGATGGCTACACCTTC
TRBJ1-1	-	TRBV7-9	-	CASSLLGGPKNTEAFF	TGTGCCAGCAGCTTATTGGGGGGACCGAAGAACACTGAAGCTTTCTTT
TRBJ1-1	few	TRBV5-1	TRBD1	CASSQGGPSTEAFF	TGCGCCAGCAGCCAGGGGGGACCTAGCACTGAAGCTTTCTTT
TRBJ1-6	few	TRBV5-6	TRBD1	CASSRTGGDSPLHF	TGTGCCAGCAGCCGGACAGGGGGCGATTCACCCCTCCACTTT
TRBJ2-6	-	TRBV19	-	CASSSGGANVLTF	TGTGCCAGTAGTTCGGGTGGGGCCAACGTCCTGACTTTC
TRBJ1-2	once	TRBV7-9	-	CASSLASGRGYGYTF	TGTGCCAGCAGCTTAGCGTCAGGGCGGGGCTATGGCTACACCTTC
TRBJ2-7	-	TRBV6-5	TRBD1	CASSYRGRVYEQYF	TGTGCCAGCAGTTACAGGGGGCGAGTCTACGAGCAGTACTTC
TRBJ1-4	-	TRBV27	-	CASSFPEKLFF	TGTGCCAGCAGTTTCCCAGAAAAACTGTTTTTT
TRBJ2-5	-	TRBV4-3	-	CASSLHLPPQETQYF	TGCGCCAGCAGCCTCCACCTACCCCCTCAAGAGACCCAGTACTTC
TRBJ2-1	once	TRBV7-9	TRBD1	CASSSTTGRRNEQFF	TGTGCCAGCAGCTCCACGACAGGGCGGCGCAATGAGCAGTTCTTC
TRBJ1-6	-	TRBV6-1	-	CASSRDSPLHF	TGTGCCAGCAGTCGAGATTCACCCCTCCACTTT
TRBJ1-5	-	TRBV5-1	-	CASSLVAGSVQPQHF	TGCGCCAGCAGCTTGGTGGCAGGGTCCGTTCAGCCCCAGCATTTT
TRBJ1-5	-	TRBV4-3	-	CASSQDRRGNQPQHF	TGCGCCAGCAGCCAAGATCGCCGGGGCAATCAGCCCCAGCATTTT
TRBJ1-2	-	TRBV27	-	CASSSLPGGPGLLGGYTF	TGTGCCAGCAGTTCCCTCCCGGGGGGGCCCGGGCTACTCGGCGGCTACACCTTC
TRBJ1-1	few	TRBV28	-	CASSPGHRMNTEAFF	TGTGCCAGCAGTCCAGGACACCGAATGAACACTGAAGCTTTCTTT
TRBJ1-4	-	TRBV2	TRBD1	CARTGTGTEKLFF	TGTGCCAGGACCGGGACAGGGACCGAAAAACTGTTTTTT
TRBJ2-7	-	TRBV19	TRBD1	CASTETGDPYEQYF	TGTGCCAGCACGGAGACAGGGGATCCCTACGAGCAGTACTTC
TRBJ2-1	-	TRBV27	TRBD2	CATFSGSSYNEQFF	TGTGCCACCTTCAGCGGGAGCTCCTACAATGAGCAGTTCTTC
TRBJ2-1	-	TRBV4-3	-	CASSQDVLRGGTRNEQFF	TGCGCCAGCAGCCAAGATGTGTTAAGGGGCGGAACACGGAATGAGCAGTTCTTC
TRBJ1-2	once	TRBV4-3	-	CASSQETGLSYGYTF	TGCGCCAGCAGCCAAGAAACGGGGTTAAGCTATGGCTACACCTTC
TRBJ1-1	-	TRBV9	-	CASSGATANTEAFF	TGTGCCAGCAGCGGCGCGACAGCGAACACTGAAGCTTTCTTT
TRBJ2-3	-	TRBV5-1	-	CASSFEGLTDTQYF	TGCGCCAGCAGCTTTGAGGGATTGACAGATACGCAGTATTTT
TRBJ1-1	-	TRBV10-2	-	CASIQGLNTEAFF	TGCGCCAGCATTCAGGGTCTGAACACTGAAGCTTTCTTT
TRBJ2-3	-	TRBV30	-	CAWSGGRHSTDTQYF	TGTGCCTGGAGTGGGGGGCGACATAGCACAGATACGCAGTATTTT
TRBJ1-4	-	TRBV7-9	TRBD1	CASSPGQGFEKLFF	TGTGCCAGCAGCCCGGGACAGGGTTTTGAAAAACTGTTTTTT
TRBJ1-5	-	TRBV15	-	CATSRDGGNQPQHF	TGTGCCACCAGCAGAGATGGAGGGAATCAGCCCCAGCATTTT
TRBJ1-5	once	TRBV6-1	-	CASSGGWPQHF	TGTGCCAGCAGCGGGGGTTGGCCCCAGCATTTT
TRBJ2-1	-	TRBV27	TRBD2	CASRGTINEQFF	TGTGCCAGCAGGGGGACTATCAATGAGCAGTTCTTC
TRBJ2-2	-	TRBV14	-	CASSQGGGPGELFF	TGTGCCAGCAGCCAAGGGGGAGGTCCCGGGGAGCTGTTTTTT
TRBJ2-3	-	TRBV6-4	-	CASSDSQGTDTQYF	TGTGCCAGCAGTGACTCACAGGGCACAGATACGCAGTATTTT
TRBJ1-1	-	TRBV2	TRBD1	CASRWTGGTEAFF	TGTGCCAGCAGGTGGACAGGGGGCACTGAAGCTTTCTTT
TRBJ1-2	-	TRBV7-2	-	CASSSPGAPNYGYTF	TGTGCCAGCAGCTCCCCAGGGGCCCCTAACTATGGCTACACCTTC
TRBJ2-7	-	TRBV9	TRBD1	CASSAGTGMYEQYF	TGTGCCAGCAGCGCCGGGACAGGGATGTACGAGCAGTACTTC
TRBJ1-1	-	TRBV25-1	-	CASSDRGTEAFF	TGTGCCAGCAGTGACAGGGGTACTGAAGCTTTCTTT
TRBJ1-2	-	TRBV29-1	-	CSVEHRVDYGYTF	TGCAGCGTTGAGCACAGGGTGGACTATGGCTACACCTTC
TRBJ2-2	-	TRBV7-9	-	CARGSRGGYTGELFF	TGTGCCAGAGGATCCCGGGGTGGCTACACCGGGGAGCTGTTTTTT
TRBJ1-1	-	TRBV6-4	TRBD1	CASSPGTGGTEAFF	TGTGCCAGCAGTCCCGGGACAGGGGGCACTGAAGCTTTCTTT
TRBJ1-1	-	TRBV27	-	CASSLLTGGSMNTEAFF	TGTGCCAGCAGTTTACTGACGGGAGGGTCCATGAACACTGAAGCTTTCTTT
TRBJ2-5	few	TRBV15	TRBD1	CATSRRTGLETQYF	TGTGCCACCAGCAGACGGACAGGGCTGGAGACCCAGTACTTC
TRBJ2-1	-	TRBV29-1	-	CSVAQGSSYNEQFF	TGCAGCGTCGCTCAGGGTAGCTCCTACAATGAGCAGTTCTTC
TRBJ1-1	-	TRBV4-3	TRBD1	CASSRTGNSEAFF	TGCGCCAGCAGCCGGACAGGAAATTCTGAAGCTTTCTTT